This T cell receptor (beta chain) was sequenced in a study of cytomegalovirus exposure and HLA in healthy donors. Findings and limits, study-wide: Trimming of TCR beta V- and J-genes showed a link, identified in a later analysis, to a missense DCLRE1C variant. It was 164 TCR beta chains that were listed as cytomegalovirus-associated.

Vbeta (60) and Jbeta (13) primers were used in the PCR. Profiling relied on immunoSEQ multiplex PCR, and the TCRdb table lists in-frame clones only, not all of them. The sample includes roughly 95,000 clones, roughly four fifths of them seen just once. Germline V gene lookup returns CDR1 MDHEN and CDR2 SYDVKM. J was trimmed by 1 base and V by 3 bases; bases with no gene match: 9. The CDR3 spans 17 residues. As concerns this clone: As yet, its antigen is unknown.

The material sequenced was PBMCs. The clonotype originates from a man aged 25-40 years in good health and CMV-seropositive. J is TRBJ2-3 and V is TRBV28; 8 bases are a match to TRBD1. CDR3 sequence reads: CASSFQAGGVGTDTQYF. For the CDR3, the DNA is TGTGCCAGCAGTTTTCAGGCAGGGGGCGTCGGCACAGATACGCAGTATTTT.